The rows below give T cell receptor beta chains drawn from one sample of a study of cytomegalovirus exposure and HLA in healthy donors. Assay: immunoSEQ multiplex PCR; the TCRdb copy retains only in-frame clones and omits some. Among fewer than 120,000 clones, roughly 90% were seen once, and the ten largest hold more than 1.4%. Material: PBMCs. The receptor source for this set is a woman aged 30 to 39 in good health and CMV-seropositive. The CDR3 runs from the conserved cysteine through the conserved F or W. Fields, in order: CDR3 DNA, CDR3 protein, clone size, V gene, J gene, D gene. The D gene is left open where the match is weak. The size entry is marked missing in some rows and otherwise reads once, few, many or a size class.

TGTGCCAGCAGCGACGGACCGCAGGGGGTGGGCACCTTC	CASSDGPQGVGTF	-	TRBV5-4	TRBJ1-2	TRBD1
TGTGCCAGCTCATTGGACAGACCTGGGGCCAACGTCCTGACTTTC	CASSLDRPGANVLTF	-	TRBV18	TRBJ2-6	-
TGTGCCAGCAGCTTCCGGGACAGAGAGCCCCTCCACTTT	CASSFRDREPLHF	-	TRBV13	TRBJ1-6	TRBD1
TGTGCCAGCAGTCAGCGCGCAGATACGCAGTATTTT	CASSQRADTQYF	once	TRBV2	TRBJ2-3	-
TGTGCCTGGAGTGTAGGGGTGGCTAACTATGGCTACACCTTC	CAWSVGVANYGYTF	-	TRBV30	TRBJ1-2	-
TGTGCCAGCAGTTCAGGACAGGAGTGTGACTTC	CASSSGQECDF	-	TRBV28	TRBJ2-7	TRBD1
TGTGCCAGCAGCGCTAGCGGGAGTGGCAATGAGCAGTTCTTC	CASSASGSGNEQFF	-	TRBV9	TRBJ2-1	TRBD2
TGTGCCAGCAGTGAAGCGCGGGGCGGGACGGTCTTC	CASSEARGGTVF	-	TRBV6-1	TRBJ2-1	-
TGCACCGGCTACGAGCAGTACTTC	CTGYEQYF	-	TRBV20-1	TRBJ2-7	-
TGTGCCATCAAAGGGGCCTCGGGTGACAATGAGCAGTTCTTC	CAIKGASGDNEQFF	-	TRBV7-2	TRBJ2-1	-
TGTGCCAGCAGCCAAGATCCGGGGAATCAGCCCCAGCATTTT	CASSQDPGNQPQHF	-	TRBV4-2	TRBJ1-5	-
TGCAGCGTTGAAGCAGGGAAGGGCTACACCTTC	CSVEAGKGYTF	-	TRBV29-1	TRBJ1-2	-
TGTGCCAGCGGGCAGTCGAACGAGCAGTACTTC	CASGQSNEQYF	-	TRBV2	TRBJ2-7	-
TGTGCCAGCACTCCCGCGGACAGTTTTTACGAGCAGTACTTC	CASTPADSFYEQYF	-	TRBV6-1	TRBJ2-7	-
TGTGCCAGCAGGGTCAGGACAGGCAACACTGAAGCTTTCTTT	CASRVRTGNTEAFF	-	TRBV27	TRBJ1-1	TRBD1
TGCGCCAGCAGCCAATTAGCGGGAGGGCCCACAGATACGCAGTATTTT	CASSQLAGGPTDTQYF	-	TRBV4-3	TRBJ2-3	TRBD2
TGTGCCAGCAGCGTAGTGGGCCAGGATGAGCAGTTCTTC	CASSVVGQDEQFF	-	TRBV9	TRBJ2-1	-
TGCGCCAGCAGCTCACAGGGAACTAATGAAAAACTGTTTTTT	CASSSQGTNEKLFF	-	TRBV5-1	TRBJ1-4	-
TGTGCCATCAGTGAGTCTTCAAACGGTGAAGCTTTCTTT	CAISESSNGEAFF	-	TRBV10-3	TRBJ1-1	-
TGTGCCAGCAGCCCGGGAGTAGCGGGGAACACCGGGGAGCTGTTTTTT	CASSPGVAGNTGELFF	-	TRBV5-4	TRBJ2-2	TRBD2
TGCGCCAGCAGCCCGAGGAGGGCGGGAGCGGACTACAATGAGCAGTTCTTC	CASSPRRAGADYNEQFF	-	TRBV4-1	TRBJ2-1	TRBD2
TGTGCCAGCAGCTTAGGCCTCTACCCATTAAAAGAGACCCAGTACTTC	CASSLGLYPLKETQYF	-	TRBV11-2	TRBJ2-5	-
TGTGCCAGCAGCTTACAAAGACTGCGCGGGGCCTACAATGAGCAGTTCTTC	CASSLQRLRGAYNEQFF	-	TRBV7-2	TRBJ2-1	-
TGTGCCAGCAGCTTTTATTATGGACAGGGGATGGAGACCCAGTACTTC	CASSFYYGQGMETQYF	-	TRBV5-5	TRBJ2-5	TRBD1
TGTGCCAGTAGGGCCGGGACAGGGGGCCGATACACCTTC	CASRAGTGGRYTF	-	TRBV19	TRBJ1-2	TRBD1
TGCGCCAGCAGCTCGATCCGCGGGAGCGCCTACGAGCAGTACTTC	CASSSIRGSAYEQYF	-	TRBV5-1	TRBJ2-7	TRBD2
TGTGCCAGCAGCGCCGGGACAGGGGCCTACAATGAGCAGTTCTTC	CASSAGTGAYNEQFF	-	TRBV2	TRBJ2-1	TRBD1
TGTGCCTGGAGTGGGGGGGAGAATCAGCCCCAGCATTTT	CAWSGGENQPQHF	-	TRBV30	TRBJ1-5	-
TGCGCCAGCAGCCAAGACTACTCCGGGACAGGGGTTGCCGACTACGAGCAGTACTTC	CASSQDYSGTGVADYEQYF	few	TRBV4-3	TRBJ2-7	TRBD1
TGTGCCAGCAGCTCCAACCTCAGGGGAAACACTGAAGCTTTCTTT	CASSSNLRGNTEAFF	-	TRBV7-9	TRBJ1-1	-
TGCAGCGCCATGTACAGGGTTGAGCAGTTCTTC	CSAMYRVEQFF	-	TRBV29-1	TRBJ2-1	-
TGCAGTGCATCAGCAGGCTATGAGCAGTTCTTC	CSASAGYEQFF	-	TRBV20-1	TRBJ2-1	-
TGTGCCAGCAGCGCCCGGGGGGCTAATTCCAATGAGCAGTTCTTC	CASSARGANSNEQFF	-	TRBV7-9	TRBJ2-1	-
TGCGCCAGCAGCCGGAAATTTGACAGGGGGCAAGAGACCCAGTACTTC	CASSRKFDRGQETQYF	-	TRBV5-1	TRBJ2-5	TRBD1
TGCGCCAGCAGCCAAGACGTAGGACAGGGGACAGATACGCAGTATTTT	CASSQDVGQGTDTQYF	-	TRBV4-1	TRBJ2-3	TRBD1
TGTGCCAGCAGCTTAAGTCAGGGCGGTCAGCCCCAGCATTTT	CASSLSQGGQPQHF	-	TRBV7-2	TRBJ1-5	-
TGTGCCAGTAGTAATTCTCCAGAGGTAGCTGAAGCTTTCTTT	CASSNSPEVAEAFF	medium-sized	TRBV19	TRBJ1-1	-
TGCGCCAGCAGCCAAGAGCAAGACAGGGAGCAGTTCTTC	CASSQEQDREQFF	-	TRBV4-3	TRBJ2-1	-
TGCGCCAGCACCCGACAGGGAGTCGACGAGCAGTACTTC	CASTRQGVDEQYF	-	TRBV5-1	TRBJ2-7	TRBD1
TGCGCCAGCAGCCAAGATCCTGCGGGGTACTACAATGAGCAGTTCTTC	CASSQDPAGYYNEQFF	-	TRBV4-3	TRBJ2-1	-
TGTGCCATCAGTGACTTCGATCGGGGAGAGCATTCACCCCTCCACTTT	CAISDFDRGEHSPLHF	few	TRBV10-3	TRBJ1-6	-
TGTGCCAGCAGCCCTACAGGCCGGACAGATACGCAGTATTTT	CASSPTGRTDTQYF	-	TRBV5-4	TRBJ2-3	-
TGTGCCAGCACTCAGGGGCCGGGGACCTCTGGAAACACCATATATTTT	CASTQGPGTSGNTIYF	-	TRBV27	TRBJ1-3	-
TGTGCCAGCAAACTAGCGGGGGGCCAAGAGACCCAGTACTTC	CASKLAGGQETQYF	-	TRBV27	TRBJ2-5	TRBD2
TGCGCCAGCAGCCAAGATCTACAGACTGGCTACACCTTC	CASSQDLQTGYTF	once	TRBV4-3	TRBJ1-2	-
TGTGCCAGCAGGGAGGCGACAGGGGGCCTTGGCTACACCTTC	CASREATGGLGYTF	few	TRBV6-1	TRBJ1-2	TRBD1
TGTGCCAGCAGTTCCGGGGGAGAGACCCAGTACTTC	CASSSGGETQYF	-	TRBV7-9	TRBJ2-5	-
TGCGCCAGCAGCTTCAGACTAGGACACAATGAGCAGTTCTTC	CASSFRLGHNEQFF	-	TRBV5-1	TRBJ2-1	-
TGTGCCAGCAGTTCCGATCTAGCGGGAACTTACAATGAGCAGTTCTTC	CASSSDLAGTYNEQFF	-	TRBV6-5	TRBJ2-1	TRBD2
TGCGCCAGCAGCCGGACGGGAGTCAACAATGAGCAGTTCTTC	CASSRTGVNNEQFF	-	TRBV4-3	TRBJ2-1	-
TGTGCCACCGCAAAGACAGGCGGGCGTACAGATACGCAGTATTTT	CATAKTGGRTDTQYF	-	TRBV15	TRBJ2-3	-
TGTGCCAGCAGCCATGGACAGGGGGGACCCTACAATGAGCAGTTCTTC	CASSHGQGGPYNEQFF	-	TRBV11-2	TRBJ2-1	TRBD1
TGTGCCAGCAGCTTCTTCGCTAGCGGGGTCTACAATGAGCAGTTCTTC	CASSFFASGVYNEQFF	-	TRBV5-6	TRBJ2-1	TRBD2
TGTGCCATCACCCGGGACAGCAACCCGCTAGGGGGCTACACCTTC	CAITRDSNPLGGYTF	-	TRBV10-3	TRBJ1-2	TRBD1
TGTGCCAGCAGTTACCGGGATCAGCCCCAGCATTTT	CASSYRDQPQHF	few	TRBV6-6	TRBJ1-5	-
TGTGCCAGCAGTTTAGGGGGACTAGCAACAGATACGCAGTATTTT	CASSLGGLATDTQYF	once	TRBV28	TRBJ2-3	TRBD2
TGCAGCGTCGCGACAGGGGAGGGGTATGGCTACACCTTC	CSVATGEGYGYTF	once	TRBV29-1	TRBJ1-2	TRBD1
TGTGCCAGCAGCTCTTTGGCCGGGACTACCCCTTACGAGCAGTACTTC	CASSSLAGTTPYEQYF	-	TRBV11-2	TRBJ2-7	TRBD2
TGTGCCACCAGCCGTACTAGACTGACTGAAGCTTTCTTT	CATSRTRLTEAFF	-	TRBV15	TRBJ1-1	-
TGTGCCAGCAGCCCGACAGGGGGCAGCGAGCAGTACTTC	CASSPTGGSEQYF	-	TRBV28	TRBJ2-7	TRBD1